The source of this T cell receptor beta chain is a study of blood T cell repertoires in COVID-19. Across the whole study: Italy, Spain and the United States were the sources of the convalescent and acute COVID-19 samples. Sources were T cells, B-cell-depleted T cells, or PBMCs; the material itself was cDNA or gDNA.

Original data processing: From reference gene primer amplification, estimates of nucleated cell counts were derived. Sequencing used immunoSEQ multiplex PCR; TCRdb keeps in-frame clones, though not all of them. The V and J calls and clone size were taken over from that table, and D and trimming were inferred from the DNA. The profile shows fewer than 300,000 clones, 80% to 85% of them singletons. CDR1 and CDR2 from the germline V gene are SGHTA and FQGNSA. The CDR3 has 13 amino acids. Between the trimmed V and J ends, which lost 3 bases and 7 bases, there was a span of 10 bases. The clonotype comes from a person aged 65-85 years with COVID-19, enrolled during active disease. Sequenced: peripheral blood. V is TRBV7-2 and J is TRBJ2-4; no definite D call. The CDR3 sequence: CASSFGQTNIQYF. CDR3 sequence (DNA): TGTGCCAGCAGCTTTGGGCAAACGAACATTCAGTACTTC. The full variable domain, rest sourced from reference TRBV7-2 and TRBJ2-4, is GAGVSQSPSNKVTEKGKDVELRCDPISGHTALYWYRQSLGQGLEFLIYFQGNSAPDKSGLPSDRFSAERTGGSVSTLTIQRTQQEDSAVYLCASSFGQTNIQYFGAGTRLSVL.